This TCR beta chain was sequenced for a study of T cells in Graves' hyperthyroidism and ophthalmopathy. Overall study results and limits: Within blood appeared most thyroid clonotypes that had expanded above 0.001.

Patients were excluded because of uncontrolled infection, other autoimmune disease, pregnancy or lactation. As for this clonotype: What it binds is not known.

Amplified regions were TCR beta CDR3 sequences from RNA transcripts. With the HTBI primer set, the TCR CDR3 went through a first round of RT-PCR. In TCRdb, the multiplex PCR reads were re-called with MiXCR into one record per CDR3 protein. The sample has roughly 400,000 distinct CDR3 sequences, more than 20% seen once. Input material: blood. The clonotype was recovered from a man aged 45-65 years with Graves' hyperthyroidism.

CDR3 nucleotide sequence: TGTGCCAGCAGTGAAATGCTAGGACTTCAAGAGACCCAGTACTTC. Its translation: CASSEMLGLQETQYF. This chain joins TRBV7-8 and TRBJ2-5, with D possibly TRBD2 on 5 matching bases. Germline values: CDR1 SGHVS, CDR2 FQNEAQ. The germline V and J ends were trimmed by 6 bases and 2 bases, with 16 bases remaining between them. The CDR3 is made up of 15 amino acids. Together with reference TRBV7-8 and TRBJ2-5, the CDR3 gives the full variable domain: GAGVSQSPRYKVAKRGQDVALRCDPISGHVSLFWYQQALGQGPEFLTYFQNEAQLDKSGLPSDRFFAERPEGSVSTLKIQRTQQEDSAVYLCASSEMLGLQETQYFGPGTRLLVL.